This is a list of T cell receptor beta chains from one sample in a study of blood T cell repertoires in COVID-19. Generated by immunoSEQ multiplex PCR, the TCRdb table keeps only in-frame clones and is missing some. The table includes more than 60,000 clones, almost 85% detected once. The sample consisted of peripheral blood. The receptor set was obtained from a human donor in a cohort sampled during active COVID-19. Both conserved end residues are trimmed from each CDR3. A D gene is named only where the DNA matches it firmly. Expanded clones get a size class; other rows say once, few or many, or leave the size out.

TRBJ1-3	TRBV27	-	TRBD1	ASSLPKTGYSSGNTIY
TRBJ2-7	TRBV2	-	TRBD2	ASRLQSGTRANEQY
TRBJ1-1	TRBV6-6	once	-	AISLRGGTEAF
TRBJ2-2	TRBV15	-	TRBD2	ATSRDLLAANTGELF
TRBJ1-2	TRBV3-1/TRBV3-2	-	-	ASRPGRRDGYT
TRBJ2-7	TRBV11-3	-	TRBD2	ASSLALAGTHEQY
TRBJ2-2	TRBV21-1	-	-	ASSSPRGTSGGHSTGELF
TRBJ2-5	TRBV5-1	-	TRBD2	ASSLGLAGQETQY
TRBJ2-2	TRBV27	-	-	ASSLGPSWNTGELF
TRBJ2-1	TRBV12-3/TRBV12-4	-	-	ASSLIRNNEQF
TRBJ2-3	TRBV4-3	-	TRBD2	ASSQSSSGAADTQY
TRBJ1-2	TRBV7-2	-	-	ASSLRGPEGYT
TRBJ1-1	TRBV11-2	-	-	ASSWVGGTEAF